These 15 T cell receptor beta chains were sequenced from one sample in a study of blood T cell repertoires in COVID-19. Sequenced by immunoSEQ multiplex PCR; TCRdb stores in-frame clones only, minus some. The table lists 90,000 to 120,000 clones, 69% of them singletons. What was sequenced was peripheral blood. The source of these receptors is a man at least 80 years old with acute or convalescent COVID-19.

The CDR3: CASSQGTRYEQYF. DNA for the CDR3: TGTGCCAGCAGCCAAGGGACACGCTACGAGCAGTACTTC. The V gene is TRBV14, the J gene TRBJ2-7, with a tentative D call TRBD1 (5 bases). Germline V lookup: CDR1 SGHDN, CDR2 FVKESK. The CDR3 extends over 13 amino acids. V lost 1 base and J 3 bases, leaving 7 bases between the germline ends.

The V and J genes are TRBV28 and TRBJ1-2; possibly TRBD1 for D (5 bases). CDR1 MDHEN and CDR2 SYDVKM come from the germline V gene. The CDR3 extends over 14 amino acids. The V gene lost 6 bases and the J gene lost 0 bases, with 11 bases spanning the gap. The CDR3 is CASRQDGTNYGYTF. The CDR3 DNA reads TGTGCCAGCAGACAGGACGGAACTAACTATGGCTACACCTTC.

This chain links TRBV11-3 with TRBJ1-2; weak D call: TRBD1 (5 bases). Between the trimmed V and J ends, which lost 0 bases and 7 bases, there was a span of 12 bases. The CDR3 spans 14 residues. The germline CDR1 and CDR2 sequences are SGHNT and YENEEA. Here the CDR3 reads CASSLDRWGGGYTF. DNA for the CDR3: TGTGCCAGCAGCTTAGATAGGTGGGGCGGTGGCTACACCTTC.

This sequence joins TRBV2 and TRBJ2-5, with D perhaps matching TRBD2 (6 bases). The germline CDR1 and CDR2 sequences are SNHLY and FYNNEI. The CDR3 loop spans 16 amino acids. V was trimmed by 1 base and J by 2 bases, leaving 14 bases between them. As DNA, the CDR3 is TGTGCCAGCAGTGAAGTGGTGGGGACTCTTCAAGAGACCCAGTACTTC. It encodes CASSEVVGTLQETQYF.

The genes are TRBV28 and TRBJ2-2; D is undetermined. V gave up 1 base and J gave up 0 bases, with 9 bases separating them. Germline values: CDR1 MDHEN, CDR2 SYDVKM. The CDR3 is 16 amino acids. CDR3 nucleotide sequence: TGTGCCAGCAGTTTATTCCGTCAGTCGAACACCGGGGAGCTGTTTTTT. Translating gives CASSLFRQSNTGELFF.

The CDR3 protein is CASRPDRNQPQHF. DNA for the CDR3: TGTGCCAGCAGACCGGACAGGAATCAGCCCCAGCATTTT. This rearrangement joins TRBV18 to TRBJ1-5; 7 bases are shared with TRBD1. The germline gives CDR1 KGHSH, CDR2 LQKENI. Trimming cost V 8 bases and J 4 bases; bases outside gene matches: 5. The CDR3 is made up of 13 amino acids.

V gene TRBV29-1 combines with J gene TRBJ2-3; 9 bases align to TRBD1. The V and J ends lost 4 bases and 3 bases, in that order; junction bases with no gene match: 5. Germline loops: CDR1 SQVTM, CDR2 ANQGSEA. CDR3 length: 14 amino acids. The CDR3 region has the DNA TGCAGCGTTGGACAGGGGGTGGGGACAGATACGCAGTATTTT. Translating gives CSVGQGVGTDTQYF.

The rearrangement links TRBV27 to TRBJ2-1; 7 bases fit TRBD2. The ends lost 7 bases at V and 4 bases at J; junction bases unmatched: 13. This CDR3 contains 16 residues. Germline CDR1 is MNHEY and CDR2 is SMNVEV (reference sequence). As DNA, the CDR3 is TGTGCCAGCACCTCTCGGGGGAGGGCAATGTACAATGAGCAGTTCTTC. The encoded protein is CASTSRGRAMYNEQFF.

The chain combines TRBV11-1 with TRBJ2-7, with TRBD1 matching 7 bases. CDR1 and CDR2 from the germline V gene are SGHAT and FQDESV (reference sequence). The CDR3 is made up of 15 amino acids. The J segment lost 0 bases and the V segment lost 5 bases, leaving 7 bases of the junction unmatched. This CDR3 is CASSPPTGPSYEQYF. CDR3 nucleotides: TGTGCCAGCAGCCCTCCGACAGGGCCCTCCTACGAGCAGTACTTC.

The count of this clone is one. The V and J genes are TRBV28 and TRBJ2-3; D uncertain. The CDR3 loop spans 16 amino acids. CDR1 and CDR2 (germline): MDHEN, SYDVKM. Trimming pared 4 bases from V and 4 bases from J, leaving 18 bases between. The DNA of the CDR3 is TGTGCCAGCAGTTCCCCCGTACAATCCGAAGCAGATACGCAGTATTTT. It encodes CASSSPVQSEADTQYF.

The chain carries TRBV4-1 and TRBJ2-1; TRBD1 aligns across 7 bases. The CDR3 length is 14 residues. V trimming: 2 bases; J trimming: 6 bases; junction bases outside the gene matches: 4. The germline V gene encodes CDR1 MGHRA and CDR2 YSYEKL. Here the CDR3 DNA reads TGCGCCAGCAGCCAAATTACAGGGGTCAATGAGCAGTTCTTC. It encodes CASSQITGVNEQFF.

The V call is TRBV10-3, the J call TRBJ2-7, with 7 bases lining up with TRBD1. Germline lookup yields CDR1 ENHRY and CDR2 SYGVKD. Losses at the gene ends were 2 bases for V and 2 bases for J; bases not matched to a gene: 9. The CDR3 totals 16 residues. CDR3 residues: CAISEIRQGLPYEQYF. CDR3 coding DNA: TGTGCCATCAGTGAGATCCGACAGGGTCTCCCCTACGAGCAGTACTTC.

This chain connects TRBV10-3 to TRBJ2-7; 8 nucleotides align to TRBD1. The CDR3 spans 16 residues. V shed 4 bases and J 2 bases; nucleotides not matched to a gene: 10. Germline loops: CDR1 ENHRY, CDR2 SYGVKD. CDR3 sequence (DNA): TGTGCCATCAGTGCCTCCCTTGGGACAGGAGCCTACGAGCAGTACTTC. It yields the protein CAISASLGTGAYEQYF.

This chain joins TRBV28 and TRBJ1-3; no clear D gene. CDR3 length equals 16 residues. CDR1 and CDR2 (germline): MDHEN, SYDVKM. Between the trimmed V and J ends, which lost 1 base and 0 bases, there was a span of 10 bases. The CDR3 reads CASSLFSPYSGNTIYF. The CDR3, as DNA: TGTGCCAGCAGTTTATTCAGTCCATACTCTGGAAACACCATATATTTT.

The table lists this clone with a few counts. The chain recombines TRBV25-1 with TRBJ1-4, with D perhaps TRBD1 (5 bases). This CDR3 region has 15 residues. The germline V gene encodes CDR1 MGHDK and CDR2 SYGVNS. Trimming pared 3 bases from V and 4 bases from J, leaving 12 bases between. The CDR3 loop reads CASSDTVGGNEKLFF. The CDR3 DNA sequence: TGTGCCAGCAGTGACACGGTGGGGGGTAATGAAAAACTGTTTTTT. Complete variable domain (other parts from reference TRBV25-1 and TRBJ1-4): EADIYQTPRYLVIGTGKKITLECSQTMGHDKMYWYQQDPGMELHLIHYSYGVNSTEKGDLSSESTVSRIRTEHFPLTLESARPSHTSQYLCASSDTVGGNEKLFFGSGTQLSVL.